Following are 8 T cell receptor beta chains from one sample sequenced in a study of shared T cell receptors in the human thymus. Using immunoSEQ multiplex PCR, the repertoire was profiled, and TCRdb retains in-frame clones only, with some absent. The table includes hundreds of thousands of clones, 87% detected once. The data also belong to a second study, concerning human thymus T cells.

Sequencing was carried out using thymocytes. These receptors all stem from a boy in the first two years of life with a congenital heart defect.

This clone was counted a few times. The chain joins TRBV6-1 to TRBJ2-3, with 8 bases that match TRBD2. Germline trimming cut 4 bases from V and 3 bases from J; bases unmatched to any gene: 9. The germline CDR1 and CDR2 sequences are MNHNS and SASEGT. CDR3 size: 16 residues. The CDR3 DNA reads TGTGCCAGCAGTGCCCCGGGGCGGGGGGCTACAGATACGCAGTATTTT. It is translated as CASSAPGRGATDTQYF.

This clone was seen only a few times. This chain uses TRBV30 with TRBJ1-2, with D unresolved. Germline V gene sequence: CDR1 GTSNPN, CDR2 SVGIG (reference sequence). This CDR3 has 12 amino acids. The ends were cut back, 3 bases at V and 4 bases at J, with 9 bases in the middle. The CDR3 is CAWRLASYGYTF. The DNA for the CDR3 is TGTGCCTGGAGATTGGCAAGCTATGGCTACACCTTC.

The CDR3 DNA reads TGTGCCAGCAGCCATCGGACAGGGGGGTTCTCTGGAAACACCATATATTTT. It codes for CASSHRTGGFSGNTIYF. The genes are TRBV14 and TRBJ1-3, with TRBD1 matching 10 bases. The junction had 5 bases not matched to a gene; V was cut back by 3 bases and J by 0 bases. Germline CDR1 is SGHDN and CDR2 is FVKESK. CDR3 size: 17 residues.

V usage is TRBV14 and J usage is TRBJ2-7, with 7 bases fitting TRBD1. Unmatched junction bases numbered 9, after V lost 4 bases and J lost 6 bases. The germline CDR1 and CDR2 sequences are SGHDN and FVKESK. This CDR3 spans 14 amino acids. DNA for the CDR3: TGTGCCAGCAGCCCCCGGTGGGACAGTTTCGAGCAGTACTTC. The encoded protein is CASSPRWDSFEQYF.

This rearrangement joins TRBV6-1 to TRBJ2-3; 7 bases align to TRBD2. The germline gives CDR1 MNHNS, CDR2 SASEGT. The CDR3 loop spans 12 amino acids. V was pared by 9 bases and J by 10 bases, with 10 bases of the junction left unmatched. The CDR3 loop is CARRRREGSQYF. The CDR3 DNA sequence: TGTGCCAGAAGAAGGAGGGAGGGTTCGCAGTATTTT.

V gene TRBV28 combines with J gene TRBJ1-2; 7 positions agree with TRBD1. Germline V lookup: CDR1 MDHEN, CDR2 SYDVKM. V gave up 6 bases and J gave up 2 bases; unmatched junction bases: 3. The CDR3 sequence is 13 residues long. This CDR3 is CASRGGQNYGYTF. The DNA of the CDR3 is TGTGCCAGCAGGGGGGGACAGAACTATGGCTACACCTTC.

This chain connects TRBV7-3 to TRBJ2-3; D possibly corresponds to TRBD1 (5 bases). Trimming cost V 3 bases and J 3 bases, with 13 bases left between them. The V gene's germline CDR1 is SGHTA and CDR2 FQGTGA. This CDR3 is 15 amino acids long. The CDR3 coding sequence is TGTGCCAGCAGCTTCAGGGCTCGTCGGACAGATACGCAGTATTTT. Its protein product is CASSFRARRTDTQYF.

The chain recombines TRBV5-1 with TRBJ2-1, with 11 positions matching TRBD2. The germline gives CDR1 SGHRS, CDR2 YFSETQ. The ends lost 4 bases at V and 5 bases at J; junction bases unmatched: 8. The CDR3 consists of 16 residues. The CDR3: CASSRTTSGVHNEQFF. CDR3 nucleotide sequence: TGCGCCAGCAGCAGGACGACTAGCGGGGTACACAATGAGCAGTTCTTC.